The clone carrying this T cell receptor (beta chain) was seen a handful of times. Its antigen is not identified. The data are from a study of T-cell memory formation after mild COVID-19. Germline-derived CDR1 and CDR2 are SGHTA and FQGNSA. The CDR3 contains 14 residues. V dropped 5 bases and J dropped 4 bases, with 13 bases sitting between them. Notes on the study in general: The CD4+ clones that contracted clustered mainly within CM and EM, and the CD8+ clones concentrated in EMRA.

TCRdb redid the calling of the 5' RACE reads with MiXCR, one entry per CDR3 protein. This table has around 440,000 distinct CDR3 sequences, over 15% appearing once. The chain couples TRBV7-2 to TRBJ2-3; no clear D gene. Sequenced sample: PBMCs or a T cell subset sorted from them (not recorded which). The sequence was collected from an adult woman who had mild COVID-19 (a few samples of this study predate the infection). Cell type and time point are not known. The CDR3 here is CASSQGPLPDTQYF. In DNA form, the CDR3 reads TGTGCCAGCAGCCAAGGACCGCTTCCAGATACGCAGTATTTT.